This T cell receptor beta chain was identified during a study of T cell responses to AZD1222 COVID-19 vaccine. Study-wide points: The study sampled repertoires only after the peak T cell response.

Remarks on this clone: What it binds is not known.

Germline CDR1 and CDR2: SGDLS and YYNGEE. The length of the CDR3 is 14 residues. The ends lost 4 bases at V and 10 bases at J; junction bases unmatched: 9. Clones were read by immunoSEQ multiplex PCR, and TCRdb kept only the in-frame ones, dropping some. This sample carries 150,000 or so clones, around 90% of them seen once, and the ten largest clones take approximately 3.1%. Sequenced material: peripheral blood, taken on day 0 of AZD1222 vaccination. The chain has TRBV9 and TRBJ1-5; 9 bases map to TRBD1. This sequence was found in an adult in good health. Written as DNA, the CDR3 is TGTGCCAGCAGCCCCGAGGGACAGGGAGAACCCCAGCATTTT. Its translation: CASSPEGQGEPQHF.